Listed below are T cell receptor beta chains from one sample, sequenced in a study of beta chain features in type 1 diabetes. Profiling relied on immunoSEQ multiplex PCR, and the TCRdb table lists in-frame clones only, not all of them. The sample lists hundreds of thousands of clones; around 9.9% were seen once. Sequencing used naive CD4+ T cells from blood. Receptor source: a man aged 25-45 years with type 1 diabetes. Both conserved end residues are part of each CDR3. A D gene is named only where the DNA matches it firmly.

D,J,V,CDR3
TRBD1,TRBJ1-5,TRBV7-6,CASSLQQGGQPQHF
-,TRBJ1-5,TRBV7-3,CASSAGRSSNQPQHF
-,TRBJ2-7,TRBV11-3,CASSPGPAKDYEQYF
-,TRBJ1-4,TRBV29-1,CSAWGDGGKLFF
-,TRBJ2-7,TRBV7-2,CASSARGAGPEQYF
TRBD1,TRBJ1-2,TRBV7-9,CASSTGGLYGYTF
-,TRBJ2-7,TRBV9,CASSPRWGGKGEQYF
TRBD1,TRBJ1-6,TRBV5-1,CASSGQGVDNSPLHF
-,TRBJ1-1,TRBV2,CASSESENTEAFF
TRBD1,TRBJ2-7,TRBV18,CASSPPSGQGHEQYF
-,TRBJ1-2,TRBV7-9,CASSLEETVPGTF
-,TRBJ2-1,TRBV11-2,CASSSTFTRKQFF
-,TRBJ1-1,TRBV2,CASSPRSGENTEAFF
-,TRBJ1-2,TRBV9,CASSVVSGNYGYTF
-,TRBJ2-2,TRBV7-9,CASSMTRPNTGELFF
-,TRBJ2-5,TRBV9,CASSVGRGGLGETQYF
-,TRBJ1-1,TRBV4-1,CASSQGQEGSTEAFF
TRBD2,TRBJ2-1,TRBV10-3,CASQPGLEMINEQFF
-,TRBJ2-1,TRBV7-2,CASRDGGPSSYNEQFF
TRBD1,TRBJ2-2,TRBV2,CASIGQGATGELFF
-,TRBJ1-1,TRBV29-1,CSGRQINMNTEAFF
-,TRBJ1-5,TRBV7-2,CASSLAGANQPQHF
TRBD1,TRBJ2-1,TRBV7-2,CASSSHRGPGNEQFF
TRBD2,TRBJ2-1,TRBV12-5,CASGAATSPYNEQFF
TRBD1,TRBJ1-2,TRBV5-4,CASSPGQAFRGYTF
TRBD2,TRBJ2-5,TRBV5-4,CASSFGGGYQETQYF
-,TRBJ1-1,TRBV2,CASSAVQVVGF
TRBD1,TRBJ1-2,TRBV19,CASTLGQVAYGYTF
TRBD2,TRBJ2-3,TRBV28,CASSFSGGAYRDTQYF
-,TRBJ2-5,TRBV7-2,CASSRISTRQETQYF
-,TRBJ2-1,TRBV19,CASSRGLATNEQFF
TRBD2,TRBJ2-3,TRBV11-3,CASSSGLSPDTQYF
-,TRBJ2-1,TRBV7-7,CASSPNPGVNEQFF
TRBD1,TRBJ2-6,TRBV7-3,CASSPYPPRDRLPDLTF
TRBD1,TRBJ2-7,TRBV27,CASSPRDRDLEQYF
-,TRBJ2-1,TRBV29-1,CSVLGGIVINEQFF
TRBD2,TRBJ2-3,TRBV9,CASRPAGAQDTQYF
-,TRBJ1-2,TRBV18,CASSPTTSYGYTF
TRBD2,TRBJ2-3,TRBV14,CASSQVAGGFTDTQYF
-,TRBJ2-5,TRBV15,CATSSIEETQYF
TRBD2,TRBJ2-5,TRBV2,CASSEELAGAQYF
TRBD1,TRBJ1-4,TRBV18,CASSPRQGIREKLFF
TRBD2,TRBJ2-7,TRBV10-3,CAISGRLAGAYEQYF
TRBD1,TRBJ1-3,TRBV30,CAWSTGATRNTIYF
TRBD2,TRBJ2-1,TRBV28,CASSSAGGRLGNEQFF
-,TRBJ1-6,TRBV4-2,CASSHDGRSGNSPLHF
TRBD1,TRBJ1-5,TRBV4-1,CASSGQIDQPQHF
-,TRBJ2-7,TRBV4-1,CASSQDDGIRGREQYF
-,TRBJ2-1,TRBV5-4,CASSLPGFNEQFF
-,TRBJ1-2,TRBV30,CAWSVRAGNRYGYTF
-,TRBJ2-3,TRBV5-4,CASSLRAGANTDTQYF
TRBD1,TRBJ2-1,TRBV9,CASSARWTGELYNEQFF
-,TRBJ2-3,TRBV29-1,CSVTTSTDTQYF
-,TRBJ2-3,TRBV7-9,CASSLRRGRADTQYF
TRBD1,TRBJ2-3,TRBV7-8,CASSLADRGSTDTQYF